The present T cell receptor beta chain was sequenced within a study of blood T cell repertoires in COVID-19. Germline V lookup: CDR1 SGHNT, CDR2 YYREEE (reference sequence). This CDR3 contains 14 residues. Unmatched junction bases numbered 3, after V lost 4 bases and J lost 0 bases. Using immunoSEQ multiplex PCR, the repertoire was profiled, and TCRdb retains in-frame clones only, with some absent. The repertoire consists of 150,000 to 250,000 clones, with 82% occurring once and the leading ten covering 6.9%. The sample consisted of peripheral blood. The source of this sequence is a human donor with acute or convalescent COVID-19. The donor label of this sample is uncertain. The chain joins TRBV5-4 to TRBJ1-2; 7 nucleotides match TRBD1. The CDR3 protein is CASSLGQANYGYTF. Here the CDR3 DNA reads TGTGCCAGCAGCCTCGGACAGGCTAACTATGGCTACACCTTC.